The 11 T cell receptor beta chains in this list originate from one sample, sequenced in a study of cytomegalovirus exposure and HLA in healthy donors. A multiplex PCR was run with 60 Vbeta primers and 13 Jbeta primers. Repertoires were generated with immunoSEQ multiplex PCR, while TCRdb's copy carries only in-frame clones and drops some. This specimen shows about 74,000 clones; the ten leading clones hold approximately 7.5%. The source material was PBMCs. These receptors all come from a female donor in good health and CMV-seropositive.

This chain uses TRBV15 with TRBJ2-7, with D tentatively TRBD1 (6 bases). The germline gives CDR1 LNHNV, CDR2 YYDKDF (reference sequence). The CDR3 sequence is 15 residues long. Trimming left V 4 bases short and J 1 base short, with 14 bases between. CDR3 loop: CATSKDRSFSYEQYF. CDR3 DNA sequence: TGTGCCACCAGCAAAGACAGGTCCTTTTCCTACGAGCAGTACTTC.

For the CDR3, the DNA is TGTGCCAGCAGTGAAAAGGGGAGGGATGGCTACACCTTC. It encodes CASSEKGRDGYTF. This sequence joins TRBV6-1 and TRBJ1-2; the D gene is possibly TRBD1 (5 bases). The CDR3 runs 13 residues. With 2 bases removed from V and 6 bases from J, the gap between germline ends came to 10 bases. Per germline, CDR1 MNHNS and CDR2 SASEGT.

The chain has TRBV7-2 and TRBJ1-6; weak D call: TRBD1 (5 bases). Looked up from germline, CDR1 is SGHTA and CDR2 is FQGNSA. The CDR3 length is 13 residues. Trimming stripped 4 bases from V and 10 bases from J, with 11 bases between. CDR3 amino acids: CASSSSGRSPLHF. Here the CDR3 DNA reads TGTGCCAGCAGCTCCTCAGGGCGGTCACCCCTCCACTTT.

This chain uses TRBV9 with TRBJ2-2; D is unclear. Trimming removed 2 bases from V and 4 bases from J, with 3 bases in between. The CDR3 has 12 residues. CDR1 and CDR2 from the germline V gene are SGDLS and YYNGEE. In nucleotides, the CDR3 is TGTGCCAGCAGCGTCGGCACCGGGGAGCTGTTTTTT. It yields the protein CASSVGTGELFF.

This chain joins TRBV27 and TRBJ1-5; D may be TRBD1 (6 bases). CDR3 length: 16 amino acids. Germline-derived CDR1 and CDR2 are MNHEY and SMNVEV (reference sequence). V lost 5 bases and J lost 4, with 18 bases in between. The CDR3 region is CASSPWGGLGNQPQHF. CDR3 sequence (DNA): TGTGCCAGCAGTCCCTGGGGGGGGCTGGGGAATCAGCCCCAGCATTTT.

V and J are TRBV28 and TRBJ2-5; D perhaps matches TRBD1 (6 bases). The CDR3 runs 15 residues. The germline V gene encodes CDR1 MDHEN and CDR2 SYDVKM. Trimming removed 5 bases from V and 0 bases from J, with 13 bases in between. CDR3 sequence reads: CASSTGSGNQETQYF. Here the CDR3 DNA reads TGTGCCAGCAGTACAGGGTCGGGTAACCAAGAGACCCAGTACTTC.

V is TRBV29-1 and J is TRBJ1-1; D is uncertain. Germline lookup yields CDR1 SQVTM and CDR2 ANQGSEA. With 7 bases removed from V and 5 bases from J, the gap between germline ends came to 14 bases. This CDR3 is 12 amino acids long. The CDR3 coding sequence is TGCAGCGCTCCGGGTGGTGGAACTGAAGCTTTCTTT. Amino acids: CSAPGGGTEAFF.

The chain has TRBV5-1 and TRBJ2-3; 12 bases match TRBD2. V trimming: 0 bases; J trimming: 6 bases; junction bases outside the gene matches: 2. Germline assignment: CDR1 SGHRS and CDR2 YFSETQ. This CDR3 is 15 amino acids long. This chain's CDR3 is CASSLGTSGEDTQYF. As DNA, the CDR3 is TGCGCCAGCAGCTTGGGGACTAGCGGGGAGGATACGCAGTATTTT.

This chain links TRBV4-3 with TRBJ1-4; D remains ambiguous. Per germline, CDR1 LGHNA and CDR2 YSLEER. The CDR3 spans 17 residues. V was trimmed by 0 bases and J by 11 bases, leaving 22 bases between them. CDR3 protein: CASSQEVLGSRVGKLFF. The CDR3 nucleotides are TGCGCCAGCAGCCAAGAAGTTTTGGGCTCAAGAGTTGGTAAACTGTTTTTT.

The chain is built from TRBV14 and TRBJ2-1; TRBD1 matches 8 bases. This CDR3 region has 17 residues. V lost 0 bases, J lost 2 bases, and 6 bases stayed unmatched. Per the germline V gene, CDR1 is SGHDN and CDR2 is FVKESK. The CDR3 bases are TGTGCCAGCAGCCAAGAGGGTGGCAGGGGGCCCTACAATGAGCAGTTCTTC. This encodes CASSQEGGRGPYNEQFF.

The chain uses TRBV5-1 and TRBJ2-6, with unresolved D. Trimming removed 6 bases at V and 3 bases at J, with 4 bases between. The CDR3 has 12 amino acids. Germline CDR1 reads SGHRS; CDR2 reads YFSETQ. This CDR3 is CASTLGANVLTF. The CDR3 region has the DNA TGCGCCAGCACCCTTGGGGCCAACGTCCTGACTTTC.